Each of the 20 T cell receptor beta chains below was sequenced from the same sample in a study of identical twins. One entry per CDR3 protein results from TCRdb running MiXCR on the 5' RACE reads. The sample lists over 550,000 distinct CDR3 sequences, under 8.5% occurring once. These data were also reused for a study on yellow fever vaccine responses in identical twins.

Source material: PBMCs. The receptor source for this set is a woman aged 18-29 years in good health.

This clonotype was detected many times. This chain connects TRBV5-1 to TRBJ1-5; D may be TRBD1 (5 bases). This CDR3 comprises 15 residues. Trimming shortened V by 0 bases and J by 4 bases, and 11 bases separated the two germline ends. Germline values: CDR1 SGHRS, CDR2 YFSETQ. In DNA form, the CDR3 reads TGCGCCAGCAGCTTGGTAAAGGACAAGAATCAGCCCCAGCATTTT. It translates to CASSLVKDKNQPQHF.

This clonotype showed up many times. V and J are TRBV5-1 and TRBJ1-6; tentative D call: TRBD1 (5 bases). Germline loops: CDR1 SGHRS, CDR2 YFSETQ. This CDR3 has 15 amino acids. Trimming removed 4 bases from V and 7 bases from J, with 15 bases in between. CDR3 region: CASSPGEQWNSPLHF. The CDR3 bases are TGCGCCAGCAGCCCGGGGGAACAATGGAATTCACCCCTCCACTTT.

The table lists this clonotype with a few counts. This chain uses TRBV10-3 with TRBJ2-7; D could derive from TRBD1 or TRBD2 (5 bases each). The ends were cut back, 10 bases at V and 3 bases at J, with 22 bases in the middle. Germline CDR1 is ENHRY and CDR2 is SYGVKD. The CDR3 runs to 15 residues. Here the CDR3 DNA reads TGTGCCACCTTAGGCGTTGGGGGAGAAGACTACGAGCAGTACTTC. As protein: CATLGVGGEDYEQYF.

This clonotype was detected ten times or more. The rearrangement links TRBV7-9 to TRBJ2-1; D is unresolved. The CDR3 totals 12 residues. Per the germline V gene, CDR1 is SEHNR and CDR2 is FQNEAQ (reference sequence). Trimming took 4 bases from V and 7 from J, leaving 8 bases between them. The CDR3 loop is CASSSRPNEQFF. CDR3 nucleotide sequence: TGTGCCAGCAGCTCCAGACCGAATGAGCAGTTCTTC. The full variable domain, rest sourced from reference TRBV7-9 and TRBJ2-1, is DTGVSQNPRHKITKRGQNVTFRCDPISEHNRLYWYRQTLGQGPEFLTYFQNEAQLEKSRLLSDRFSAERPKGSFSTLEIQRTEQGDSAMYLCASSSRPNEQFFGPGTRLTVL.

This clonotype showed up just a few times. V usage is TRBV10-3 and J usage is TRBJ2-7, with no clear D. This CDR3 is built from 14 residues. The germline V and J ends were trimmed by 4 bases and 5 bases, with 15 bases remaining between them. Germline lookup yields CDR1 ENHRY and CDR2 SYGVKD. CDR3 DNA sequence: TGTGCCATCAGTGTTAGTCAGGCTCTGGACGAGCAGTACTTC. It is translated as CAISVSQALDEQYF.

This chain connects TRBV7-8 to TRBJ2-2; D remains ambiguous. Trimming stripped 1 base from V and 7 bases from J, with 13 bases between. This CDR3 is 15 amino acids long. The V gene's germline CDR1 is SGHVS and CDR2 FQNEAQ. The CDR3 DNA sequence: TGTGCCAGCAGCTTAGGGTCAGGCAGAGGCGGGGAGCTGTTTTTT. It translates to CASSLGSGRGGELFF.

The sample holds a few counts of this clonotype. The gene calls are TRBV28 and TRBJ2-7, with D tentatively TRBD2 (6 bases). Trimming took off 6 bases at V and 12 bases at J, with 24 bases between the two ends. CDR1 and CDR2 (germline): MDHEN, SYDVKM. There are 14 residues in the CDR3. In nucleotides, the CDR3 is TGTGCCAGCAGCTCTGCCGCGGGGCAGGGTAACCGGTACGTC. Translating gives CASSSAAGQGNRYV.

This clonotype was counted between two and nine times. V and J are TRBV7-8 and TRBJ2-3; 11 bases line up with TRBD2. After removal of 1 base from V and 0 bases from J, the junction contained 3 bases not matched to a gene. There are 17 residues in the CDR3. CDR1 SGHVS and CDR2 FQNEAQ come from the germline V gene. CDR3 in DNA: TGTGCCAGCAGCTTAGGGAGACTAGCGGGGAGCACAGATACGCAGTATTTT. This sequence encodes CASSLGRLAGSTDTQYF.

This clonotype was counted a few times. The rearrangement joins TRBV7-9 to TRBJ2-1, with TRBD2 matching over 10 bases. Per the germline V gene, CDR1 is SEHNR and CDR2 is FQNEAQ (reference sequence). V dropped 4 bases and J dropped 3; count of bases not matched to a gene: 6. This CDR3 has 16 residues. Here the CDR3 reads CASSSTLAGLYNEQFF. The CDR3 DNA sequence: TGTGCCAGCAGCTCTACACTAGCGGGGCTCTACAATGAGCAGTTCTTC.

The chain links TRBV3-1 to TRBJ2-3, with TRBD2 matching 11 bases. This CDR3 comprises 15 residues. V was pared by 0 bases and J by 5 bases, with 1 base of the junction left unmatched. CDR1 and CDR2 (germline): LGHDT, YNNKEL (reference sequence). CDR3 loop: CASSQDGTSGDTQYF. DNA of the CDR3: TGTGCCAGCAGCCAAGACGGGACTAGCGGAGATACGCAGTATTTT.

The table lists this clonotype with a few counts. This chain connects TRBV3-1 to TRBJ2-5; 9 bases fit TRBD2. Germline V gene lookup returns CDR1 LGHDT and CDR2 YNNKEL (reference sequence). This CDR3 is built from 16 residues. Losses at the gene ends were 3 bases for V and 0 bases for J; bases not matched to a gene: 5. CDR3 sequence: CASSQKRGAYQETQYF. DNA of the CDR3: TGTGCCAGCAGCCAGAAGCGGGGGGCGTACCAAGAGACCCAGTACTTC.

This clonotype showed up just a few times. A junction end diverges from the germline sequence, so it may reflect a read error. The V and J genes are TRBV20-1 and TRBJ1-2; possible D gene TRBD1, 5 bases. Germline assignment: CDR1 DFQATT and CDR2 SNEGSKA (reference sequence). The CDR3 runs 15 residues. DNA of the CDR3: TGCTGTGCTACACCCCGGGACGGTCATCACTATGGCTACACCTTC. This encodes CCATPRDGHHYGYTF.

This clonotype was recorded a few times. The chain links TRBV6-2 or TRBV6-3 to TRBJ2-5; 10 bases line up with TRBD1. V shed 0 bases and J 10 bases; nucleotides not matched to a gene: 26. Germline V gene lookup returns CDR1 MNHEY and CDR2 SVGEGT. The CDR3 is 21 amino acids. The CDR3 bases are TGTGCCAGCAGTTACTCCCTCGCGGGACAGGGGCCTCAGGAGGGTACGGAGGACCAGTACTTC. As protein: CASSYSLAGQGPQEGTEDQYF.

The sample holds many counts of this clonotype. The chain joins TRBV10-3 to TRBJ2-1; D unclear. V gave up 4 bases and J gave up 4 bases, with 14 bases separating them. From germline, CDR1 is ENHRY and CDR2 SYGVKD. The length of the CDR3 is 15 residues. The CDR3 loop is CAISGEAGSYNEQFF. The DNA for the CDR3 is TGTGCCATCAGTGGTGAGGCCGGATCGTACAATGAGCAGTTCTTC.

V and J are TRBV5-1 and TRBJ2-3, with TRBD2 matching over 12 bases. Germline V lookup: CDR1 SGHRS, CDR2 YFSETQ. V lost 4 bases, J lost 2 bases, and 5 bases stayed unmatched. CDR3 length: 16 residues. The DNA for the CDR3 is TGCGCCAGCAGCCTGACTAGCGGGGGCCTCACAGATACGCAGTATTTT. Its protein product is CASSLTSGGLTDTQYF.

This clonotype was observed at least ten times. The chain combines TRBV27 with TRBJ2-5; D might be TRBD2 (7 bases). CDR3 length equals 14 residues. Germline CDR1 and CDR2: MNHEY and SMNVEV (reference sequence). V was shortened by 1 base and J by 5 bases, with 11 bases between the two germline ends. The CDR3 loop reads CASSLLGGLETQYF. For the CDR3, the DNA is TGTGCCAGCAGTTTATTGGGGGGGCTGGAGACCCAGTACTTC.

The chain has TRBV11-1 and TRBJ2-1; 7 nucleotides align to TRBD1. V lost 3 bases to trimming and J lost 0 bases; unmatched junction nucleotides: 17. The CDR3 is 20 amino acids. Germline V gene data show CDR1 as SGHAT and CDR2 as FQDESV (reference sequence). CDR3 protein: CASSLPGQIRGISSYNEQFF. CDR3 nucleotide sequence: TGTGCCAGCAGCTTGCCGGGACAGATAAGGGGGATAAGCTCCTACAATGAGCAGTTCTTC. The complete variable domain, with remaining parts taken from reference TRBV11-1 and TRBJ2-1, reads EAEVAQSPRYKITEKSQAVAFWCDPISGHATLYWYRQILGQGPELLVQFQDESVVDDSQLPKDRFSAERLKGVDSTLKIQPAELGDSAMYLCASSLPGQIRGISSYNEQFFGPGTRLTVL.

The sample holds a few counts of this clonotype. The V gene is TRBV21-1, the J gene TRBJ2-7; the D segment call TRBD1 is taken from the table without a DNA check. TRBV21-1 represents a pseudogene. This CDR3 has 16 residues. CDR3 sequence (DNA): TGTGCCAGCAGCAAAGTCCGACAGGACACCATCTACGAGCAGTACTTC. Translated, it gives CASSKVRQDTIYEQYF.

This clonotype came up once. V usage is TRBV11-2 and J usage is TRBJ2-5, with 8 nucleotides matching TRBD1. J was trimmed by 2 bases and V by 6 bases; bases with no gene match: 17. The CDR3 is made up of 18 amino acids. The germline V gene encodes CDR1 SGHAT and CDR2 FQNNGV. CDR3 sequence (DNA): TGTGCCAGCAGTAATTTCCTTGGACAGGGCCCAGTTCAAGAGACCCAGTACTTC. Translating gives CASSNFLGQGPVQETQYF.

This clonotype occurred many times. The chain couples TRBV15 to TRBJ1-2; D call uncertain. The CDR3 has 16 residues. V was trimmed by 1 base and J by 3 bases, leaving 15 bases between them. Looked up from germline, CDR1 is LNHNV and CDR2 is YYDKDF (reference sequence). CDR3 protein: CATSRVPRQKDYGYTF. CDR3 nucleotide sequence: TGTGCCACCAGCAGAGTTCCGAGACAAAAAGACTATGGCTACACCTTC.